The sequence of this T cell receptor beta chain was determined in a study of cytomegalovirus exposure and HLA in healthy donors. Findings and caveats of the study: Researchers counted around 160 TCR beta chains as cytomegalovirus-associated.

Profiled with immunoSEQ multiplex PCR; TCRdb holds only in-frame clones, not every one. The data contain about 74,000 clones, 94% of them singletons. In the case of this clone: Its antigen is unknown.

This CDR3 has 12 residues. The germline CDR1 and CDR2 sequences are ENHRY and SYGVKD. Trimming took 3 bases from V and 8 from J, leaving 11 bases between them. This TCR derives from a young woman in good health and CMV-seropositive. Sample: PBMCs. The chain couples TRBV10-3 to TRBJ2-7; D gene unclear. In nucleotides, the CDR3 is TGTGCCATCAGTGAATCTGGCAACAAGCAGTACTTC. The encoded protein is CAISESGNKQYF.